Presented here are 11 T cell receptor beta chains from one specimen sequenced in a study of blood T cell repertoires in COVID-19. TCRdb's table, derived via immunoSEQ multiplex PCR, lists solely in-frame clones and lacks some. The sample lists approximately 65,000 clones, around 93% seen once, with approximately 2.9% in the top ten. The sample taken for sequencing was peripheral blood. These receptors were obtained from a man between 65 and 80 years old with active COVID-19.

The chain is built from TRBV5-4 and TRBJ2-3, with 9 positions matching TRBD2. The ends lost 2 bases at V and 0 bases at J; junction bases unmatched: 1. CDR1 SGHNT and CDR2 YYREEE come from the germline V gene (reference sequence). The CDR3 length is 15 residues. The chain's CDR3 is CASSLAGGSTDTQYF. As DNA, the CDR3 is TGTGCCAGCAGCTTAGCGGGGGGAAGCACAGATACGCAGTATTTT.

This clone was counted once. This chain uses TRBV6-5 with TRBJ2-4; no clear D gene. The V gene lost 5 bases and the J gene lost 0 bases, with 8 bases spanning the gap. This CDR3 comprises 14 residues. From germline, CDR1 is MNHEY and CDR2 SVGAGI. CDR3 amino acids: CASSHSGAKNIQYF. The CDR3 DNA is TGTGCCAGCAGTCACAGTGGAGCCAAAAACATTCAGTACTTC.

This clone was seen more than once but under ten times. The chain links TRBV4-2 to TRBJ2-6; a weak D match, TRBD1 (6 bases). Germline V gene sequence: CDR1 LGHNA, CDR2 YNFKEQ. The CDR3 is made up of 16 amino acids. V gave up 0 bases and J gave up 3 bases, with 9 bases separating them. CDR3 coding DNA: TGTGCCAGCAGCCAAGATATCAGGGGTGGGGCCAACGTCCTGACTTTC. It is translated as CASSQDIRGGANVLTF.

The V and J genes are TRBV24-1 and TRBJ2-1, with 10 bases lining up with TRBD1. Germline CDR1 is KGHDR and CDR2 is SFDVKD. The CDR3 length is 16 residues. V shed 3 bases, J shed 8 bases, and the junction held 9 bases outside the gene matches. The CDR3 here is CATSDPGTGVRDEQFF. CDR3 DNA sequence: TGTGCCACCAGTGATCCCGGGACAGGGGTCAGGGATGAGCAGTTCTTC.

J is TRBJ1-3 and V is TRBV7-9, with unresolved D. Trimming removed 5 bases at V and 2 bases at J, with 19 bases between. The CDR3 contains 17 residues. In germline, CDR1 is SEHNR, CDR2 FQNEAQ (reference sequence). The CDR3: CASSLAVVGFTGNTIYF. DNA for the CDR3: TGTGCCAGCAGCCTCGCCGTGGTGGGCTTTACTGGAAACACCATATATTTT.

The rearrangement joins TRBV7-6 to TRBJ2-1, with D hard to call. Germline V CDR1 and CDR2: SGHVS, FNYEAQ. The CDR3 loop spans 13 amino acids. Between the trimmed V and J ends, which lost 3 bases and 5 bases, there was a span of 8 bases. The CDR3 DNA is TGTGCCAGCAGCTTGGGCGAAGACAATGAGCAGTTCTTC. Amino acid sequence: CASSLGEDNEQFF.

In nucleotides, the CDR3 is TGCGCCAGCAGCCCGGGGGGTCTCGGGGACAGGAGCTCCTACGAGCAGTACGTC. Translating gives CASSPGGLGDRSSYEQYV. This rearrangement joins TRBV5-1 to TRBJ2-7, with D possibly being TRBD1 (8 bases). The CDR3 sequence is 18 residues long. In germline, CDR1 is SGHRS, CDR2 YFSETQ. V dropped 4 bases and J dropped 0 bases, with 23 bases sitting between them.

The chain couples TRBV11-3 to TRBJ2-1; 8 nucleotides match TRBD1. This CDR3 contains 14 residues. CDR1 and CDR2 (germline): SGHNT, YENEEA. Unmatched junction bases numbered 9, after V lost 5 bases and J lost 9 bases. CDR3 region: CASSARQGQREQFF. The CDR3 nucleotides read TGTGCCAGCAGCGCCAGACAGGGGCAGCGTGAGCAGTTCTTC.

This clone was observed a handful of times. V usage is TRBV2 and J usage is TRBJ2-7, with a tentative D call TRBD1 (6 bases). V gave up 4 bases and J gave up 4 bases, with 20 bases separating them. The CDR3 runs to 16 residues. The germline V gene has CDR1 SNHLY and CDR2 FYNNEI. CDR3 protein: CASSADRTASGYEQYF. The CDR3 DNA follows: TGTGCCAGCAGTGCTGACCGGACAGCCTCGGGGTACGAGCAGTACTTC. Based on the CDR3 plus reference TRBV2 and TRBJ2-7, the full variable domain is EPEVTQTPSHQVTQMGQEVILRCVPISNHLYFYWYRQILGQKVEFLVSFYNNEISEKSEIFDDQFSVERPDGSNFTLKIRSTKLEDSAMYFCASSADRTASGYEQYFGPGTRLTVT.

This sequence joins TRBV7-9 and TRBJ2-5, with 12 bases aligning to TRBD1. Trimming removed 5 bases from V and 5 bases from J; junction bases left unmatched: 6. Germline CDR1 SEHNR, CDR2 FQNEAQ (reference sequence). This CDR3 region has 15 residues. The CDR3 here is CASSLGQGAWETQYF. The DNA for the CDR3 is TGTGCCAGCAGCCTGGGACAGGGGGCCTGGGAGACCCAGTACTTC.

The rearrangement uses TRBV23-1 and TRBJ2-7; 8 bases match TRBD1. TRBV23-1 is treated as an ORF (open reading frame) with a function not yet certain. V shed 4 bases and J 5 bases; nucleotides not matched to a gene: 7. CDR3 size: 14 residues. The CDR3 protein is CASSLDRGIHEQYF. The CDR3 region has the DNA TGCGCCAGCAGTCTCGACAGGGGTATCCACGAGCAGTACTTC.